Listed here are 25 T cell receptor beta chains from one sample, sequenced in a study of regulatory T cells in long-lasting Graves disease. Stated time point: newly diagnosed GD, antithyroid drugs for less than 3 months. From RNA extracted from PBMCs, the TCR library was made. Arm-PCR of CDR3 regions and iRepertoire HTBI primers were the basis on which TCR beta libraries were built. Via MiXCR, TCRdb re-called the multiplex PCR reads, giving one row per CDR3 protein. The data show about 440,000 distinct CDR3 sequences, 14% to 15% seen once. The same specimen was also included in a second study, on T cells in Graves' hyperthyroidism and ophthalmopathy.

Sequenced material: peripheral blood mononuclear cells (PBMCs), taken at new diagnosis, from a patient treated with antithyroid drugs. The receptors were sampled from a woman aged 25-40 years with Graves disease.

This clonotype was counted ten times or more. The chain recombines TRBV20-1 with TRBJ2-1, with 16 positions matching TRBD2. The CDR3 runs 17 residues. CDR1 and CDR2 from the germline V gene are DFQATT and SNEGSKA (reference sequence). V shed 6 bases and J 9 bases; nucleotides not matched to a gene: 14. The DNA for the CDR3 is TGCAGTGCCCATGGGACTAGCGGGAGGGCCGCGGAGGGTGAGCAGTTCTTC. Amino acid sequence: CSAHGTSGRAAEGEQFF.

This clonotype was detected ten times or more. The CDR3 region has the DNA TGTGCCAGCAGCCATGGCCCTGTATCCTATGGCTACACCTTC. It codes for CASSHGPVSYGYTF. This chain connects TRBV3-1 to TRBJ1-2, with no clear D. CDR1 is LGHDT, CDR2 YNNKEL, per germline (reference sequence). The CDR3 is 14 residues long. V gave up 3 bases and J gave up 4 bases, with 12 bases separating them.

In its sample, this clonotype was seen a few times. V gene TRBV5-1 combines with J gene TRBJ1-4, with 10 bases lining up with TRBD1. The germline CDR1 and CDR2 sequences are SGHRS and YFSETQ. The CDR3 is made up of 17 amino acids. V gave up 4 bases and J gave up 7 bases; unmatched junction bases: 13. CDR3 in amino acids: CASSTPGQGEVVEKLFF. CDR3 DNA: TGCGCCAGCAGCACCCCAGGACAGGGGGAGGTAGTTGAAAAACTGTTTTTT.

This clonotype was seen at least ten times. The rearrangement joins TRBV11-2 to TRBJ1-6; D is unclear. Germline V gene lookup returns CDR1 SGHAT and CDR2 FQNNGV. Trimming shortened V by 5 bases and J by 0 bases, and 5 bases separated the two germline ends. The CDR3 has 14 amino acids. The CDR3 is CASSQSSYNSPLHF. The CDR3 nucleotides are TGTGCCAGCAGCCAGAGCTCCTATAATTCACCCCTCCACTTT.

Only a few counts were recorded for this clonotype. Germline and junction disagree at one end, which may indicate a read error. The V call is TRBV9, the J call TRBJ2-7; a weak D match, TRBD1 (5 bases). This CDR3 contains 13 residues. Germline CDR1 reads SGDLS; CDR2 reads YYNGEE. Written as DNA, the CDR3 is TGTGCCAGCAGCGACCGACAGTCCTCCGAGCAGTACTTC. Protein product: CASSDRQSSEQYF.

The CDR3 coding sequence is TGTGCCAGCAGCCGAGCGGGAGGGCCGTTTTTCACAGATACGCAGTATTTT. It specifies CASSRAGGPFFTDTQYF. V is TRBV2 and J is TRBJ2-3; 10 nucleotides align to TRBD2. In germline, CDR1 is SNHLY, CDR2 FYNNEI. The CDR3 loop spans 17 amino acids. V shed 6 bases and J 2 bases; nucleotides not matched to a gene: 11.

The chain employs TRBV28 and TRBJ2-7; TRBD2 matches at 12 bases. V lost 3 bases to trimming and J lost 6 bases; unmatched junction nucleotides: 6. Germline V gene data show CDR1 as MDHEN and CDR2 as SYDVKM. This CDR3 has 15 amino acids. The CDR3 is CASSFQTSGSLEQYF. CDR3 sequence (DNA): TGTGCCAGCAGTTTCCAGACTAGCGGGAGTCTCGAGCAGTACTTC.

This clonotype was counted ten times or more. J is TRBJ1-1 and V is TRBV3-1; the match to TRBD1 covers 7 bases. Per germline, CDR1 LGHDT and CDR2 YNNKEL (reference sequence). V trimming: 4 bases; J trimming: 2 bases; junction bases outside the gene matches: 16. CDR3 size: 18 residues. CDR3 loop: CASSPRGTAPDENTEAFF. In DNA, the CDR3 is TGTGCCAGCAGCCCAAGGGGGACAGCTCCGGATGAAAACACTGAAGCTTTCTTT.

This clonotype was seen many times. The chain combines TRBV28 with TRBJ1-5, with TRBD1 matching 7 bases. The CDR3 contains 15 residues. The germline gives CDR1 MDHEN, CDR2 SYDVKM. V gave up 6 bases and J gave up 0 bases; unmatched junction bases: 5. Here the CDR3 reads CASSSTGASNQPQHF. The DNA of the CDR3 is TGTGCCAGCAGCTCAACAGGGGCTAGCAATCAGCCCCAGCATTTT.

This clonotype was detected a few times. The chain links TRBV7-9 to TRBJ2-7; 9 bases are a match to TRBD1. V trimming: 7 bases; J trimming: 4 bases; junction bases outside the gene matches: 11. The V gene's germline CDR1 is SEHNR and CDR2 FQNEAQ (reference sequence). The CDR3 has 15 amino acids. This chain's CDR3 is CASTETGGKEYEQYF. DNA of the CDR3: TGTGCCAGCACCGAAACAGGGGGCAAGGAGTACGAGCAGTACTTC.

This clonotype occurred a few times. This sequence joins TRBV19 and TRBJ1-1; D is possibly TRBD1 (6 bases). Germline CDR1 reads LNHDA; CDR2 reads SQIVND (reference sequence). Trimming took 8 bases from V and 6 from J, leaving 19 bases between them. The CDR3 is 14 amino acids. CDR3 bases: TGTGCCAGTGCCCACGACAGGAGGTTGGCTGAAGCTTTCTTT. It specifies CASAHDRRLAEAFF. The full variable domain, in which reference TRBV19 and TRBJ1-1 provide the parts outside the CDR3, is DGGITQSPKYLFRKEGQNVTLSCEQNLNHDAMYWYRQDPGQGLRLIYYSQIVNDFQKGDIAEGYSVSREKKESFPLTVTSAQKNPTAFYLCASAHDRRLAEAFFGQGTRLTVV.

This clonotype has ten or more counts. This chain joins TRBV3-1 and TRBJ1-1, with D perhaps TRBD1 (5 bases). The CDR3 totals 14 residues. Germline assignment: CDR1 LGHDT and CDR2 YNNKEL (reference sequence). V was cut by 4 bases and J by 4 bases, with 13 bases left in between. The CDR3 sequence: CASSRKRDATEAFF. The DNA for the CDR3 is TGTGCCAGCAGCCGTAAACGGGACGCCACTGAAGCTTTCTTT.

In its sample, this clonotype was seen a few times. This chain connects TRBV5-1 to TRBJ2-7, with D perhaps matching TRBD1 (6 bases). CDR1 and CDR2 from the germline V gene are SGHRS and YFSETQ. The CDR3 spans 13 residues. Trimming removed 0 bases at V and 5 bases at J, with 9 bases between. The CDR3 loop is CASSLDREHEQYF. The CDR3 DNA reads TGCGCCAGCAGCTTGGACAGGGAGCACGAGCAGTACTTC.

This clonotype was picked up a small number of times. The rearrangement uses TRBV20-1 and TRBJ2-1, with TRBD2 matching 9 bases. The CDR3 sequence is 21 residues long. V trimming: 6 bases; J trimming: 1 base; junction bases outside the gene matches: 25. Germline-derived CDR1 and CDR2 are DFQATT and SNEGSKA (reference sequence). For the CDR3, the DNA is TGCAGTGCGTCGCGTGCACTAGGGACTAGCCGACCGGACGGGTCCTACAATGAGCAGTTCTTC. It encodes CSASRALGTSRPDGSYNEQFF.

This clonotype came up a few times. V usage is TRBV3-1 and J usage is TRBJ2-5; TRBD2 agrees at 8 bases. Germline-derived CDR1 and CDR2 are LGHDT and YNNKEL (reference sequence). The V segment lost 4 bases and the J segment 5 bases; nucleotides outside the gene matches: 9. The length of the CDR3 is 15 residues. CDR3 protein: CASSPNNQRGETQYF. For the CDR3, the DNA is TGTGCCAGCAGCCCCAATAACCAGCGGGGGGAGACCCAGTACTTC.

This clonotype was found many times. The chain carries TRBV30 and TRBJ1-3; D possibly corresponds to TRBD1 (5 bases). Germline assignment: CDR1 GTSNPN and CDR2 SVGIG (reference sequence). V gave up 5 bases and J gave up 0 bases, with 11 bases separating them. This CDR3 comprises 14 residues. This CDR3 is CAWGGRSSGNTIYF. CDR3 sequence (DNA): TGTGCCTGGGGGGGACGGAGCTCTGGAAACACCATATATTTT.

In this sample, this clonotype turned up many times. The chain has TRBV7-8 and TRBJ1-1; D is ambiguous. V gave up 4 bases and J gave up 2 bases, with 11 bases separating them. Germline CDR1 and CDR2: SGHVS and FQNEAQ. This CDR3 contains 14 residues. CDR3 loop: CASSSSRTNTEAFF. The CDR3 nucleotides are TGTGCCAGCAGCTCATCAAGGACCAACACTGAAGCTTTCTTT. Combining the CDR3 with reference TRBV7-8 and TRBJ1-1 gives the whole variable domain GAGVSQSPRYKVAKRGQDVALRCDPISGHVSLFWYQQALGQGPEFLTYFQNEAQLDKSGLPSDRFFAERPEGSVSTLKIQRTQQEDSAVYLCASSSSRTNTEAFFGQGTRLTVV.

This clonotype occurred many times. The CDR3 loop is CASSPPMGLAGFDEQFF. DNA of the CDR3: TGTGCCAGCAGTCCACCCATGGGACTAGCGGGTTTCGATGAGCAGTTCTTC. The V call is TRBV28, the J call TRBJ2-1; 12 positions match TRBD2. CDR3 length: 17 amino acids. V was clipped by 5 bases and J by 8 bases; unmatched bases: 13. Per germline, CDR1 MDHEN and CDR2 SYDVKM.

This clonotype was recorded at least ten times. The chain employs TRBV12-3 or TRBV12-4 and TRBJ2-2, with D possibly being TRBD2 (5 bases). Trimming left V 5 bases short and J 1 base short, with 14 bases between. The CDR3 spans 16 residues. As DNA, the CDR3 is TGTGCCAGCAGTGCCGTGAGCGGCGTGAACACCGGGGAGCTGTTTTTT. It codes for CASSAVSGVNTGELFF.

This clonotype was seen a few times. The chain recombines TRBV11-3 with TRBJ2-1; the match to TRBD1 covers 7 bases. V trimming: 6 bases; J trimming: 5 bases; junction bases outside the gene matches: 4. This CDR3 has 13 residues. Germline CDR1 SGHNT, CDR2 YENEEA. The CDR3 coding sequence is TGTGCCAGCAGGGACAGGCGTAACAATGAGCAGTTCTTC. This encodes CASRDRRNNEQFF.

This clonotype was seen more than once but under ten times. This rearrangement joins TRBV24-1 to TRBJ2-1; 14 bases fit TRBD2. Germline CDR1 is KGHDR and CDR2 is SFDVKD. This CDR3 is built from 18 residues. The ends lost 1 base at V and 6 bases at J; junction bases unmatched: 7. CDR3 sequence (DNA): TGTGCCACCAGTGATTTTGGGACTAGCGGGAGAGGGTCCAATGAGCAGTTCTTC. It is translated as CATSDFGTSGRGSNEQFF.

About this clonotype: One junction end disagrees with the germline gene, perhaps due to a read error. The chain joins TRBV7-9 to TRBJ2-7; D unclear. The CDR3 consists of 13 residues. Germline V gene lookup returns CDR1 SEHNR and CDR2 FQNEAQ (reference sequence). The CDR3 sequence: CVSSPPSRNEQYF. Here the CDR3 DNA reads TGTGTCAGCAGCCCCCCAAGTAGGAACGAGCAGTACTTC.

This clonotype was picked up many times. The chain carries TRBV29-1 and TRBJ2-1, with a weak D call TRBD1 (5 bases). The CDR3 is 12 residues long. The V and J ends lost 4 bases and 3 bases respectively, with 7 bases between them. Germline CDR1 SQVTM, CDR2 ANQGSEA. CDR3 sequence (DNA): TGCAGCGTTGGGCAGGGCTACAATGAGCAGTTCTTC. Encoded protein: CSVGQGYNEQFF.

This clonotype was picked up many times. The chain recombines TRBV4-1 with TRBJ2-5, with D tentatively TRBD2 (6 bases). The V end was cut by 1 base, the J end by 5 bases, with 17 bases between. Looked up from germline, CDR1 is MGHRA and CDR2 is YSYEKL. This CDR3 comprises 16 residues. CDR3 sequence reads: CASSQGGLGGTETQYF. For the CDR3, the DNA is TGCGCCAGCAGCCAAGGGGGCCTCGGGGGAACGGAGACCCAGTACTTC.

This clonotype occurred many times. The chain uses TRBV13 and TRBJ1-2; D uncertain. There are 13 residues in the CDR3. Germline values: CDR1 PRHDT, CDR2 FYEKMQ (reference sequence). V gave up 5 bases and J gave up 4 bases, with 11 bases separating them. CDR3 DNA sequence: TGTGCCAGCAGCCCGGGAAGTTTCTATGGCTACACCTTC. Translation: CASSPGSFYGYTF.